This TCR beta chain emerged from a study of regulatory T cells in long-lasting Graves disease. Time point of the sample: newly diagnosed GD, antithyroid drugs for less than 3 months. PBMCs were the source of the RNA used for TCR sequencing. This clonotype was picked up many times. The target antigen is unknown. The study, taken as a whole, reports: Persistent patients shared some 2,900 public clonotypes among themselves. Newly diagnosed patients shared fewer, at approximately 970.

CDR1 is MDHEN and CDR2 is SYDVKM in the germline V gene. The CDR3 length is 17 residues. Trimming removed 6 bases at V and 0 bases at J, with 15 bases between. According to the study, TCR beta libraries were built with iRepertoire HTBI primers and CDR3-region Arm-PCR. A single record per CDR3 protein comes from TCRdb applying MiXCR to the multiplex PCR reads. The sample consists of under 400,000 distinct CDR3 sequences, 16% of them appearing once. These sequences were also reported in another study, on T cells in Graves' hyperthyroidism and ophthalmopathy.

The sequence derives from a man aged 35-49 years with Graves disease. This material consisted of peripheral blood mononuclear cells (PBMCs), taken at new diagnosis, from a patient treated with antithyroid drugs. The chain uses TRBV28 and TRBJ1-6; tentative D call: TRBD1 (5 bases). The CDR3 nucleotides read TGTGCCAGCAGCCGGGGACTTTTGAGCTCCTATAATTCACCCCTCCACTTT. This gives the protein CASSRGLLSSYNSPLHF.